This TCR beta chain was captured by sequencing in a study of blood T cell repertoires in COVID-19. The repertoire was sequenced with immunoSEQ multiplex PCR; TCRdb's copy has only in-frame clones and lacks some. Found here are fewer than 450,000 clones, around 87% of them singletons; the top ten hold nearly 6.5%. J was trimmed by 8 bases and V by 3 bases; bases with no gene match: 12. This CDR3 has 16 residues. CDR1 and CDR2 from the germline V gene are ENHRY and SYGVKD. The sequenced sample consisted of peripheral blood. The sequence derives from a woman in her 50s with COVID-19, enrolled during active disease. The chain has TRBV10-3 and TRBJ2-1; 8 nucleotides agree with TRBD1. CDR3 protein: CAISDPRDRKGDEQFF. The CDR3 bases are TGTGCCATCAGTGACCCCCGGGACAGGAAAGGGGATGAGCAGTTCTTC.